A single sample gave rise to the 25 T cell receptor beta chains below, sequenced in a study of blood T cell repertoires in COVID-19. The protocol was immunoSEQ multiplex PCR, while the TCRdb copy is restricted to in-frame clones and leaves out a portion. This table has 40,000 to 60,000 clones, more than 70% appearing once. The sample consisted of peripheral blood. These receptors were taken from a man older than 75 with active COVID-19.

The CDR3 nucleotides read TGTGCCAGCAGCCCGACAGGGGCTTCCTACAATGAGCAGTTCTTC. Protein: CASSPTGASYNEQFF. The rearrangement uses TRBV7-9 and TRBJ2-1; 8 bases line up with TRBD1. This CDR3 region has 15 residues. The V gene's germline CDR1 is SEHNR and CDR2 FQNEAQ (reference sequence). Trimming at V came to 5 bases and at J to 1 base, leaving 4 bases not matched to a gene.

This clone was picked up one time. One end of the junction fails to match germline, which may point to a read error. The chain couples TRBV12-3 or TRBV12-4 to TRBJ1-1, with D possibly matching TRBD1 (6 bases). The CDR3 length is 12 residues. The CDR3 DNA follows: TGTGCCAGCATACTACAGGGCACTAAAGCTTTCTTT. Protein sequence: CASILQGTKAFF.

In its sample, this clone was seen a few times. The chain joins TRBV19 to TRBJ1-3; no definite D call. The V gene's germline CDR1 is LNHDA and CDR2 SQIVND (reference sequence). The CDR3 is made up of 13 amino acids. V lost 4 bases to trimming and J lost 5 bases, with 9 bases between them. The CDR3 bases are TGTGCCAGTAGTACGGACTTGAGAAACACCATATATTTT. Encoded protein: CASSTDLRNTIYF. The whole variable domain, remainder taken from reference TRBV19 and TRBJ1-3, is DGGITQSPKYLFRKEGQNVTLSCEQNLNHDAMYWYRQDPGQGLRLIYYSQIVNDFQKGDIAEGYSVSREKKESFPLTVTSAQKNPTAFYLCASSTDLRNTIYFGEGSWLTVV.

The CDR3 sequence: CASIPGQGAGDTQYF. The DNA for the CDR3 is TGTGCCAGCATCCCGGGACAGGGGGCGGGAGATACGCAGTATTTT. This chain uses TRBV7-9 with TRBJ2-3, with 12 nucleotides matching TRBD1. CDR1 SEHNR and CDR2 FQNEAQ come from the germline V gene (reference sequence). V lost 7 bases to trimming and J lost 5 bases; unmatched junction nucleotides: 7. The CDR3 has 15 residues.

The V gene is TRBV9, the J gene TRBJ2-7; 9 positions match TRBD1. Unmatched junction bases numbered 9, after V lost 4 bases and J lost 4 bases. CDR3 length equals 15 residues. Germline V gene data show CDR1 as SGDLS and CDR2 as YYNGEE. As DNA, the CDR3 is TGTGCCAGCAGCCAGTCCGACAGGGGGAGGTACGAGCAGTACTTC. Its protein product is CASSQSDRGRYEQYF.

The CDR3 bases are TGTGCCAGCAGTTTACAGAGGGGGCATGGCTACACCTTC. Its translation: CASSLQRGHGYTF. V is TRBV12-3 or TRBV12-4 and J is TRBJ1-2, with 7 bases that match TRBD1. J gave up 6 bases and V 2 bases, and 3 bases lay outside the gene matches. The CDR3 is 13 residues long.

The rearrangement joins TRBV19 to TRBJ2-7, with 7 bases lining up with TRBD1. From germline, CDR1 is LNHDA and CDR2 SQIVND (reference sequence). This CDR3 is built from 16 residues. V trimming: 5 bases; J trimming: 0 bases; junction bases outside the gene matches: 10. DNA of the CDR3: TGTGCCAGTAGTGCTACGGGACAGCAGAACTCCTACGAGCAGTACTTC. Translation gives CASSATGQQNSYEQYF.

The chain uses TRBV6-2 or TRBV6-3 and TRBJ1-1, with D unresolved. The CDR3 loop spans 14 amino acids. The germline V gene encodes CDR1 MNHEY and CDR2 SVGEGT. V dropped 0 bases and J dropped 4 bases, with 9 bases sitting between them. The CDR3 protein is CASSYSEGSTEAFF. CDR3 nucleotides: TGTGCCAGCAGTTACTCGGAGGGAAGCACTGAAGCTTTCTTT.

V usage is TRBV30 and J usage is TRBJ1-5, with D possibly being TRBD1 (5 bases). V shed 5 bases and J shed 0 bases, with 8 bases lying between them. CDR1 and CDR2 (germline): GTSNPN, SVGIG (reference sequence). This CDR3 has 13 residues. The CDR3 DNA follows: TGTGCCTGGGGGGCCGTTAGCAATCAGCCCCAGCATTTT. This encodes CAWGAVSNQPQHF.

The table lists this clone with a few counts. V gene TRBV18 combines with J gene TRBJ2-3, with 11 bases identical to TRBD2. The CDR3 covers 16 residues. Germline loops: CDR1 KGHSH, CDR2 LQKENI. With V trimmed by 3 bases and J by 4 bases, 6 bases remained unmatched. CDR3: CASSPQLAGVSDTQYF. DNA of the CDR3: TGTGCCAGCTCACCTCAACTAGCGGGAGTGTCAGATACGCAGTATTTT. The whole variable domain, remainder taken from reference TRBV18 and TRBJ2-3, is NAGVMQNPRHLVRRRGQEARLRCSPMKGHSHVYWYRQLPEEGLKFMVYLQKENIIDESGMPKERFSAEFPKEGPSILRIQQVVRGDSAAYFCASSPQLAGVSDTQYFGPGTRLTVL.

The rearrangement uses TRBV11-2 and TRBJ1-1; D unclear. The V end lost 5 bases, the J end lost 1 base, and 11 bases lay between the germline ends. CDR1 SGHAT and CDR2 FQNNGV come from the germline V gene. There are 14 residues in the CDR3. CDR3 protein: CASSNSLTNTEAFF. For the CDR3, the DNA is TGTGCCAGCAGCAACAGCTTGACGAACACTGAAGCTTTCTTT. Variable domain in full (rest from reference TRBV11-2 and TRBJ1-1): EAGVAQSPRYKIIEKRQSVAFWCNPISGHATLYWYQQILGQGPKLLIQFQNNGVVDDSQLPKDRFSAERLKGVDSTLKIQPAKLEDSAVYLCASSNSLTNTEAFFGQGTRLTVV.

This clone was recorded a few times. The CDR3 reads CASRGLAENNEQFF. CDR3 bases: TGTGCCAGCAGGGGACTAGCGGAGAACAATGAGCAGTTCTTC. The J gene is TRBJ2-1, the V gene TRBV5-8; TRBD2 matches at 11 bases. This CDR3 comprises 14 residues. The germline CDR1 and CDR2 sequences are SGHTS and YDEGEE. V lost 5 bases, J lost 5 bases, and 3 bases stayed unmatched.

The chain couples TRBV5-5 to TRBJ1-3; D unresolved. Trimming pared 0 bases from V and 0 bases from J, leaving 7 bases between. The CDR3 is 15 residues long. Germline-derived CDR1 and CDR2 are SGHKS and YYEKEE (reference sequence). CDR3 protein: CASSLDSGSGNTIYF. The CDR3 nucleotides are TGTGCCAGCAGCTTGGACAGTGGCTCTGGAAACACCATATATTTT.

On this clone: Additional DNA sequences in this sample encode the identical CDR3. The chain joins TRBV15 to TRBJ2-7; 11 bases line up with TRBD2. The germline V gene encodes CDR1 LNHNV and CDR2 YYDKDF (reference sequence). The CDR3 sequence is 14 residues long. J gave up 9 bases and V 0 bases, and 4 bases lay outside the gene matches. As DNA, the CDR3 is TGTGCCACCAGCAGAGACCTAGCGGGAGGACCGCAGTACTTC. This sequence encodes CATSRDLAGGPQYF. The full variable domain, with the rest looked up from reference TRBV15 and TRBJ2-7, is DAMVIQNPRYQVTQFGKPVTLSCSQTLNHNVMYWYQQKSSQAPKLLFHYYDKDFNNEADTPDNFQSRRPNTSFCFLDIRSPGLGDTAMYLCATSRDLAGGPQYFGPGTRLTVT.

This chain joins TRBV3-1 (or the pseudogene TRBV3-2) and TRBJ2-2; TRBD2 is a possible D gene (6 bases). The CDR3 extends over 15 amino acids. V lost 0 bases and J 1 base, leaving 6 bases between the germline ends. Germline V gene data show CDR1 as LGHDT and CDR2 as YNNKEL (reference sequence). CDR3 sequence reads: CASSQEGGNTGELFF. The CDR3 DNA is TGTGCCAGCAGCCAAGAGGGGGGGAACACCGGGGAGCTGTTTTTT.

The chain employs TRBV12-3 or TRBV12-4 and TRBJ2-7; D may be TRBD2 (5 bases). Trimming cost V 3 bases and J 7 bases, with 13 bases left between them. The CDR3 runs to 13 residues. The CDR3 protein is CASSFYSVYEQYF. In DNA, the CDR3 is TGTGCCAGCAGTTTCTATAGCGTCTATGAGCAGTACTTC.

In its sample, this clone was seen a few times. V and J are TRBV28 and TRBJ2-1; D is unclear. The CDR3 is made up of 12 amino acids. The germline gives CDR1 MDHEN, CDR2 SYDVKM. V shed 5 bases and J shed 11 bases, with 13 bases lying between them. Here the CDR3 reads CASSQAGSQQFF. The CDR3 DNA reads as TGTGCCAGCAGTCAAGCAGGCAGCCAGCAGTTCTTC.

DNA of the CDR3: TGTGCCAGCTCAAGCTTGGATCAGCCCCAGCATTTT. It is translated as CASSSLDQPQHF. This chain connects TRBV18 to TRBJ1-5, with unresolved D. Germline V lookup: CDR1 KGHSH, CDR2 LQKENI. The CDR3 has 12 residues. The V gene lost 5 bases and the J gene lost 5 bases, with 7 bases spanning the gap. The entire variable domain, with the rest obtained from reference TRBV18 and TRBJ1-5, is as follows: NAGVMQNPRHLVRRRGQEARLRCSPMKGHSHVYWYRQLPEEGLKFMVYLQKENIIDESGMPKERFSAEFPKEGPSILRIQQVVRGDSAAYFCASSSLDQPQHFGDGTRLSIL.

The chain carries TRBV9 and TRBJ2-7; 9 bases fit TRBD1. The germline V gene has CDR1 SGDLS and CDR2 YYNGEE. This CDR3 contains 14 residues. The trim removed 3 bases at V and 3 bases at J, leaving 4 bases unmatched. The CDR3 DNA follows: TGTGCCAGCAGCGCGGGACAGGGTGGCTACGAGCAGTACTTC. This encodes CASSAGQGGYEQYF.

The chain combines TRBV25-1 with TRBJ2-5; TRBD2 matches 11 bases. The germline gives CDR1 MGHDK, CDR2 SYGVNS. Losses at the gene ends were 2 bases for V and 2 bases for J; bases not matched to a gene: 7. The CDR3 runs to 17 residues. CDR3 sequence reads: CASSEGELAGGQETQYF. The CDR3 nucleotides are TGTGCCAGCAGTGAAGGGGAGCTAGCGGGAGGTCAAGAGACCCAGTACTTC.

V gene TRBV19 combines with J gene TRBJ2-5; D uncertain. V lost 3 bases and J 1 base, leaving 15 bases between the germline ends. Germline-derived CDR1 and CDR2 are LNHDA and SQIVND (reference sequence). The CDR3 is 16 amino acids. CDR3 residues: CASSIHAAAPQETQYF. The CDR3 DNA sequence: TGTGCCAGTAGTATCCACGCGGCAGCCCCCCAAGAGACCCAGTACTTC.

The chain couples TRBV5-6 to TRBJ2-1, with D possibly matching TRBD2 (6 bases). Trimming took off 2 bases at V and 10 bases at J, with 19 bases between the two ends. The germline V gene encodes CDR1 SGHDT and CDR2 YYEEEE. This CDR3 has 15 residues. The CDR3 nucleotides are TGTGCCAGCAGCTTAATCGGGAGCGCCTCGAGGGAGCAGTTCTTC. It codes for CASSLIGSASREQFF.

This rearrangement joins TRBV27 to TRBJ2-5; TRBD1 matches 8 bases. The CDR3 runs 14 residues. From germline, CDR1 is MNHEY and CDR2 SMNVEV (reference sequence). The ends lost 4 bases at V and 6 bases at J; junction bases unmatched: 7. In nucleotides, the CDR3 is TGTGCCAGCAGTTCCTTGGACAGGGTGAAGACCCAGTACTTC. This gives the protein CASSSLDRVKTQYF.

The chain recombines TRBV7-2 with TRBJ2-3; D is perhaps TRBD2 (6 bases). V lost 5 bases and J 4 bases, leaving 16 bases between the germline ends. Germline V lookup: CDR1 SGHTA, CDR2 FQGNSA. This CDR3 is built from 15 residues. CDR3 protein: CASSTRTGGADTQYF. CDR3 nucleotides: TGTGCCAGCAGCACCAGGACTGGAGGGGCAGATACGCAGTATTTT.

This rearrangement joins TRBV7-2 to TRBJ2-7, with D hard to call. Germline V gene data show CDR1 as SGHTA and CDR2 as FQGNSA. This CDR3 region has 14 residues. V dropped 1 base and J dropped 1 base, with 8 bases sitting between them. In DNA, the CDR3 is TGTGCCAGCAGCTTAGTCACAGATTCCTACGAGCAGTACTTC. Encoded protein: CASSLVTDSYEQYF. Filled out from reference TRBV7-2 and TRBJ2-7, the complete variable domain reads GAGVSQSPSNKVTEKGKDVELRCDPISGHTALYWYRQSLGQGLEFLIYFQGNSAPDKSGLPSDRFSAERTGGSVSTLTIQRTQQEDSAVYLCASSLVTDSYEQYFGPGTRLTVT.